This T cell receptor beta chain is drawn from a study of T-cell memory formation after mild COVID-19. The study, taken as a whole, reports: While clones contracting from day 15 to 85 were balanced between CD4 and CD8, later expanders leaned CD4+. The main location of contracting CD4+ clones was CM and EM, and that of contracting CD8+ clones was EMRA.

To note about this clonotype: Its antigen is currently unknown.

Germline lookup yields CDR1 LGHNA and CDR2 YSLEER. The CDR3 is 15 residues long. The V and J ends lost 1 base and 3 bases respectively, with 13 bases between them. TCRdb processed the 5' RACE reads anew with MiXCR; each CDR3 protein has one entry. The data contain 580,000 or so distinct CDR3 sequences, approximately 15% of them singletons. The source of this sequence is an adult woman who had mild COVID-19 (a few samples of this study predate the infection). Cell type and time point are not known. Sample: PBMCs or a T cell subset sorted from them (not recorded which). The chain couples TRBV4-3 to TRBJ2-7; tentative D call: TRBD2 (6 bases). CDR3 coding DNA: TGCGCCAGCAGCCAAGGTCCGGGACTTATCTACGAGCAGTACTTC. It is translated as CASSQGPGLIYEQYF.